This T cell receptor beta chain was obtained from a study of blood T cells in healthy people across ages (dated by TCRdb to the mid-2010s). With regard to the full study: In model experiments, template switching captured about one uniquely barcoded TCR beta cDNA molecule for every two T cells. Age-related changes in TCR beta repertoire diversity were measured in the study by deep sequencing normalized with unique cDNA molecular identifiers. The donors were divided into four age groups: young (average about 15 years), middle-aged (about 40), aged (62) and long-lived (about 84). To avoid experimental bias, donors of different ages were randomly spread across the sequencing lanes. The study analyzed two additional independent replicas of 1 million unique cDNA reads from the same blood draw for two donors, one aged 18 to 30 and one aged 80 or older. Summary of the overall study and its limitations: Total diversity estimates from one million sequenced T cells were considered lower bounds and underestimates. Since profiling was done on bulk unsorted PBMCs, naive and antigen-experienced compartments could not be conclusively compared. Donor CMV infection status was unknown, potentially confounding age-related changes in expanded clonotypes. Compared with the aged group, more naive CD4+ T cells, fewer expanded clones and increased TCR diversity were shown by the long-lived group, suggesting age selection. Observed TCR beta diversity correlated strongly with the percentage of naive T cells measured by flow cytometry. As age increased, observed TCR beta diversity per million T cells dropped in a roughly linear way, and a significant reduction was already evident by age 40.

Systemically healthy Caucasian individuals from Russia, around 38 in total and aged roughly 6 to 100 years, were included as donors. Each donor gave about 9.7 milliliters of peripheral blood, drawn into EDTA-treated Vacutainer tubes. Ficoll-Paque density-gradient centrifugation was used to isolate PBMCs, with at least 7 million per sample. Trizol reagent was used to extract total RNA from the PBMCs, yielding at least 5 micrograms per sample. For every donor, flow cytometry on a PBMC aliquot measured the percentage of naive CD45RAhigh/CD27high T cells. Spanning cysteine to phenylalanine, the CDR3 consists of 11 amino acids. CDR3 DNA only is kept here, 33 bases in frame from base 1. The V and J ends are trimmed by 7 bases and 7 bases, leaving 10 bases between them. The method behind the library was 5' RACE. The instrument given in TCRdb is Illumina HiSeq 2500. A second PCR of about 6 to 12 cycles was performed with a sample-barcoded 5' primer and a J-beta primer mix. A unique molecular identifier was introduced onto each TCR beta cDNA molecule by a template-switch 5' adaptor carrying 12 random nucleotides. Each sample yielded at least 3 million CDR3-containing paired-end reads. First-strand cDNA was synthesized from all RNA with the Mint cDNA synthesis kit, primed by a TRBC-specific oligonucleotide. Following uracil-DNA glycosylase treatment, a first 18-cycle PCR with universal primers M1SS and BC2_uni_R was performed on all cDNA. The source study handled its data this way. For normalization, 1 million high-quality reads, each with a distinct molecular identifier, were randomly selected from each sample. Instead of being binned into consensus sequences, reads that shared molecular identifiers were thrown out. CDR3 identification, clonotype clustering and error correction used MiTCR with a Q25 quality threshold and the strictest error-elimination algorithm. Lower-bound total TCR beta diversity was estimated with a nonparametric unseen species model using Euler transformation. TCRdb handled the public reads itself, with Q25 trimming in fastp and clone calling in MiXCR, and kept productive beta chains. Rows matching on CDR3 protein sequence are summarized as one entry with the most common DNA and genes. These V and J calls rely on TCRdb rather than the paper's analysis. The table for this sample lists around 1,100,000 distinct CDR3 sequences; around two fifths of them were counted only once. Clones ranked in the top ten supply under 15% of the sample.

This clonotype was observed a handful of times. The specificity of this receptor is unknown. Base-call qualities are not available, and no considerably larger clone is one nucleotide away. This sequence uses TRBV12-3 or TRBV12-4 and TRBJ1-1, with the D segment identity uncertain. This clonotype was obtained from a man between 18 and 29 years old in good health. Material for sequencing was blood. The CDR3 here reads CASTKFNEAFF. The sequence in DNA is TGTGCCAGCACCAAATTCAATGAAGCTTTCTTT.